This T cell receptor (beta chain) was identified during a study of blood T cell repertoires in COVID-19. Study-wide background: COVID-19 samples from acute and convalescent phases originated in the United States, Italy and Spain. Sample material is recorded as cDNA or gDNA derived from T cells, B-cell-depleted T cells, or PBMCs.

CDR3 length: 16 amino acids. Trimming took 7 bases from V and 2 from J, leaving 18 bases between them. Germline V gene data show CDR1 as WSHSY and CDR2 as SAAADI. In the original workflow: Reference gene primer amplification gave estimated nucleated cell counts. Generated by immunoSEQ multiplex PCR, the TCRdb table keeps only in-frame clones and is missing some. V and J calls and clone size are as listed in that table; D and trimming were resolved from the DNA. The sample has 180,000 or so clones, 70% to 85% seen once. This receptor was taken from a human donor with acute or convalescent COVID-19. The donor label of this sample is uncertain. The chain is built from TRBV10-2 and TRBJ1-5; maybe TRBD1 (6 bases). Sample: peripheral blood. As DNA, the CDR3 is TGCGCCAGCACCGACTACAGGGCGACCGGCAATCAGCCCCAGCATTTT. It specifies CASTDYRATGNQPQHF.